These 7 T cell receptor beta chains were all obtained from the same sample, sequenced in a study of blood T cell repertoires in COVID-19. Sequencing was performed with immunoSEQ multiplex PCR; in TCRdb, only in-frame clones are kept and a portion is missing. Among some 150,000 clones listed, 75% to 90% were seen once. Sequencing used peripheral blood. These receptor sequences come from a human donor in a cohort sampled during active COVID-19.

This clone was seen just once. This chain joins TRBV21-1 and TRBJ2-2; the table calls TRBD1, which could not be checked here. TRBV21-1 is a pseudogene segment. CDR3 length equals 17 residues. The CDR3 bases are TGTGCCAGCAGCCAGAGGTCACAGGGCGCGAACACCGGGGAGCTGTTTTTT. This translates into CASSQRSQGANTGELFF.

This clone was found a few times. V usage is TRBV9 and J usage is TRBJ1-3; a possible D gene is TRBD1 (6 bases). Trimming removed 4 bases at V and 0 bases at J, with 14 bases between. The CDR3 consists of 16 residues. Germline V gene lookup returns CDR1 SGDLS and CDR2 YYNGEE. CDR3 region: CASSSADRRSGNTIYF. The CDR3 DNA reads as TGTGCCAGCAGCTCCGCTGACAGGCGCTCTGGAAACACCATATATTTT.

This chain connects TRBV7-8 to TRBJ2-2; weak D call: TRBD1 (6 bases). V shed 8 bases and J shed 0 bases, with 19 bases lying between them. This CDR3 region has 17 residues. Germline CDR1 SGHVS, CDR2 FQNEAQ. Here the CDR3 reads CASRTQGPYSNTGELFF. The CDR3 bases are TGTGCCAGCCGAACTCAGGGGCCATATTCGAACACCGGGGAGCTGTTTTTT. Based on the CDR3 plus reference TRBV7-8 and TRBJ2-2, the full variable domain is GAGVSQSPRYKVAKRGQDVALRCDPISGHVSLFWYQQALGQGPEFLTYFQNEAQLDKSGLPSDRFFAERPEGSVSTLKIQRTQQEDSAVYLCASRTQGPYSNTGELFFGEGSRLTVL.

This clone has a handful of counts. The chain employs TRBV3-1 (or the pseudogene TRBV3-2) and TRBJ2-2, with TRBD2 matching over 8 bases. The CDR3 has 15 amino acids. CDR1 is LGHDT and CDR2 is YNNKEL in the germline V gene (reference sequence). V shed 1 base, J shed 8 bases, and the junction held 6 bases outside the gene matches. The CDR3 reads CASSQAGTRKGELFF. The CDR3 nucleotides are TGTGCCAGCAGCCAAGCCGGGACTAGAAAAGGGGAGCTGTTTTTT.

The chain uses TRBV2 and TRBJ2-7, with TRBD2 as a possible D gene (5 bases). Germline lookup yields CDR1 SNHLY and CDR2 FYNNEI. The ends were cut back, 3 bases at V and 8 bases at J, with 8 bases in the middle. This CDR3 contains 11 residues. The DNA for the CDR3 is TGTGCCAGCAGTGAGCGGGCTAAGCAGTACGTC. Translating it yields CASSERAKQYV.

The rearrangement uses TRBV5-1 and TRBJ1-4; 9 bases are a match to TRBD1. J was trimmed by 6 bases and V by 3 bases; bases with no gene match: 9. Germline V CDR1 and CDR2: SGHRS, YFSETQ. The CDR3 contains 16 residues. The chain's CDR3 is CASSWRGQGFDEKLFF. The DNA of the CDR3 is TGCGCCAGCAGCTGGAGGGGACAGGGTTTCGATGAAAAACTGTTTTTT.

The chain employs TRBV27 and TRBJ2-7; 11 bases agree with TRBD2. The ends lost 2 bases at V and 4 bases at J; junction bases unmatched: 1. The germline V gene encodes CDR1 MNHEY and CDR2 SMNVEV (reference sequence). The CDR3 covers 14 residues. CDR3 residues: CASSLRTSGYEQYF. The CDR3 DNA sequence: TGTGCCAGCAGTTTACGGACTAGCGGGTACGAGCAGTACTTC.